This T cell receptor beta chain was sequenced during a study of graft-versus-host responses after intestinal transplantation. Study information: In this cohort, recipients had multivisceral, liver-intestinal, or isolated intestinal transplants. For around 3 years after anti-thymocyte globulin induction, all recipients took tacrolimus and steroids. Regarding the study as a whole: Detection of GvH clones occurred in recipient marrow, and some had their first appearance in ileum or blood. Researchers found peak circulating GvH clone levels linked to early post-transplant HvG declines.

Only a few counts were recorded for this clone. The antigen is undetermined. The trim removed 0 bases at V and 2 bases at J, leaving 3 bases unmatched. Germline V gene sequence: CDR1 SGHRS, CDR2 YFSETQ. This CDR3 contains 16 residues. Produced via immunoSEQ multiplex PCR; TCRdb's table is partial and in-frame only. Of 25,000 to 30,000 clones listed, about three quarters are singletons. The starting material, graft tissue, was processed to release intraepithelial and lamina propria lymphocytes. The rearrangement links TRBV5-1 to TRBJ2-3, with 10 bases fitting TRBD2. Sequenced material: ileum tissue, taken 98 days after intestinal transplantation. This clonotype was obtained from a human patient who received an intestinal transplant, so some T cells may come from the graft donor. The CDR3, as DNA: TGCGCCAGCAGCTTGGAAGCGGGGGGGATCACAGATACGCAGTATTTT. Translating it yields CASSLEAGGITDTQYF.